Given below is one T cell receptor (beta chain) in context. Its recognized antigen is unknown. The record has no base qualities; no much larger clone is one base away. These data come from a study of T-cell reconstitution after alpha-beta-depleted transplantation in children (dated by TCRdb to the mid-2010s). The study in broad terms: Using TCR repertoire profiling, the study quantitatively followed how T-cell immune reconstitution unfolded in children after TCRalphabeta/CD19-depleted allogeneic hematopoietic cell transplantation.

Library construction relied on PCR. Instrument used: Illumina HiSeq 2500. Molecular barcoding was employed in the preparation of TCR libraries, with unique molecular identifiers being used to normalize TCRbeta repertoire quantification. The public sequencing data were trimmed at Q25 with fastp and processed into clonotypes with MiXCR by TCRdb, which kept only in-frame beta chains. Each CDR3 protein appears once, grouped with its most common genes and DNA. The table for this sample lists just under 550,000 distinct CDR3 sequences; about 16% of them were counted only once. 3.3% of the sample comes from the top ten. This sequence was found in a human donor who donated a stem cell graft to a child with acute lymphoblastic leukemia. The input for sequencing was PBMCs from the stem cell graft donor, taken from the stem cell graft.

CDR3 reads: CASSLEPSGYTF. The nucleotides are TGCGCCAGCAGCTTGGAGCCGAGTGGCTACACCTTC. Recombination connected TRBV5-1 to TRBJ1-2; the D gene is not confidently resolved. Trimming removed 0 bases from V and 7 bases from J, leaving 7 bases between the germline ends. CDR1 and CDR2 are drawn from the germline V gene: SGHRS, YFSETQ. From the cysteine up to the phenylalanine, the CDR3 has a length of 12 residues. CDR3 DNA is the only sequence kept; it has 36 bases, read in frame from the first base. The CDR3, completed at both ends by the reference TRBV5-1 and TRBJ1-2 genes, gives the full variable domain KAGVTQTPRYLIKTRGQQVTLSCSPISGHRSVSWYQQTPGQGLQFLFEYFSETQRNKGNFPGRFSGRQFSNSRSEMNVSTLELGDSALYLCASSLEPSGYTFGSGTRLTVV.